The present T cell receptor (beta chain) was sequenced within a study of blood T cell repertoires in COVID-19. The overall study: Donors in the United States, Italy and Spain gave samples during acute or convalescent COVID-19. Sources were T cells, B-cell-depleted T cells, or PBMCs; the material itself was cDNA or gDNA.

This clone was counted a single time. Participants were aged roughly 18 to 95 years, lived in over 20 US areas, and enrolled virtually. Exposed volunteers were people who met a COVID-19 case within 2 weeks before study entry. Profiling relied on immunoSEQ multiplex PCR, and the TCRdb table lists in-frame clones only, not all of them. The sample carries approximately 250,000 clones, around 90% recorded once. Germline loops: CDR1 SGHVS, CDR2 FNYEAQ. The CDR3 has 16 residues. J gave up 3 bases and V 1 base, and 5 bases lay outside the gene matches. The source material was PBMCs or T cells enriched from blood (not recorded which). This chain links TRBV7-6 with TRBJ1-4; 7 bases line up with TRBD1. The sequence came from a woman aged 40 to 50 who had been exposed to COVID-19. This CDR3 reads CASSLGGGMANEKLFF. The CDR3 DNA is TGTGCCAGCAGCTTAGGAGGGGGCATGGCTAATGAAAAACTGTTTTTT. Based on the CDR3 plus reference TRBV7-6 and TRBJ1-4, the full variable domain is GAGVSQSPRYKVTKRGQDVALRCDPISGHVSLYWYRQALGQGPEFLTYFNYEAQQDKSGLPNDRFSAERPEGSISTLTIQRTEQRDSAMYRCASSLGGGMANEKLFFGSGTQLSVL.